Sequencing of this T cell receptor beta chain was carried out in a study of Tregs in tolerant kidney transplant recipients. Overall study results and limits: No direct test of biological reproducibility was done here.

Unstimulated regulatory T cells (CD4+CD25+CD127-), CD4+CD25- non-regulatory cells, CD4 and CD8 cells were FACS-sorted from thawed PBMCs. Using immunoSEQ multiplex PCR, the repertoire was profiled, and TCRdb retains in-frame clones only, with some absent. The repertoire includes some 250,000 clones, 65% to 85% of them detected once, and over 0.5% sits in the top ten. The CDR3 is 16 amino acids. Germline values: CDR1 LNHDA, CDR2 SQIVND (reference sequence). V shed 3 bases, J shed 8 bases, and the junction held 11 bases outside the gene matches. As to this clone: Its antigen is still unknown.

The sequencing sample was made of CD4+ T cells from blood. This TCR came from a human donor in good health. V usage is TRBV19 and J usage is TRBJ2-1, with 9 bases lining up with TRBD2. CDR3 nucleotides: TGTGCCAGTAGTATTGGACTAGCGCGTCCTCTTTATGAGCAGTTCTTC. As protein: CASSIGLARPLYEQFF. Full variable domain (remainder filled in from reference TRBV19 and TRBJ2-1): DGGITQSPKYLFRKEGQNVTLSCEQNLNHDAMYWYRQDPGQGLRLIYYSQIVNDFQKGDIAEGYSVSREKKESFPLTVTSAQKNPTAFYLCASSIGLARPLYEQFFGPGTRLTVL.